The clone carrying this TCR beta chain appeared once. The data derive from a study of blood T cell repertoires in COVID-19. About the study: Italy, Spain and the United States were the sources of the convalescent and acute COVID-19 samples.

The authors' processing: Cell counts per sample came from amplifying reference gene primers. Profiled with immunoSEQ multiplex PCR; TCRdb holds only in-frame clones, not every one. That table is the source of V, J and clone size, and D and trimming were worked out from the DNA. Of approximately 200,000 clones in the sample, roughly four fifths were seen once. CDR3 length: 16 amino acids. Trimming stripped 5 bases from V and 1 base from J, with 17 bases between. Germline CDR1 SGHTA, CDR2 FQGTGA. The chain links TRBV7-3 to TRBJ2-5, with D perhaps TRBD2 (7 bases). The sequence came from a woman aged 80 or over with COVID-19, enrolled during active disease. Sample: peripheral blood. The CDR3 protein is CASSRFRGGSQETQYF. The DNA for the CDR3 is TGTGCCAGCAGCCGCTTCCGCGGGGGCTCCCAAGAGACCCAGTACTTC.